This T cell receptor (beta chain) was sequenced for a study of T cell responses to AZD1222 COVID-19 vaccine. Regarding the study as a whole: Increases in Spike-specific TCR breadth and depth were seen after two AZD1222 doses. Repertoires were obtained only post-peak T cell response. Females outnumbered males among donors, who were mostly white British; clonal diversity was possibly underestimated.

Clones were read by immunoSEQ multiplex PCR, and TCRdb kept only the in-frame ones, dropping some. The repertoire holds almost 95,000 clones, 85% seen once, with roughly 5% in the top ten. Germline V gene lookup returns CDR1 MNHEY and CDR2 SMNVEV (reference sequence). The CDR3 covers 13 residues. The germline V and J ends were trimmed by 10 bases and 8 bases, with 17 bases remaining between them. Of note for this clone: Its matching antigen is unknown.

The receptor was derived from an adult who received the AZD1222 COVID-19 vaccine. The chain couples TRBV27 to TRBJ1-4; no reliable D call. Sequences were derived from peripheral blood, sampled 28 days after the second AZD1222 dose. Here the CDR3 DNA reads TGTGCCACCACAGACACCAGGAGGGAAAAACTGTTTTTT. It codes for CATTDTRREKLFF.